These 7 T cell receptor beta chains came from one sample sequenced in a study of response to subunit inactivated influenza vaccine. TCRdb re-called the RT-PCR reads with MiXCR, one entry per CDR3 protein. The data contain around 300,000 distinct CDR3 sequences, about 20% of them singletons. Sequenced here: PBMCs from blood, sampled approximately 20 months after vaccination. These receptors were taken from a man in his fifties or sixties who received an inactivated influenza vaccine.

This rearrangement joins TRBV30 to TRBJ1-4; D is unresolved. The CDR3 is 12 residues long. From germline, CDR1 is GTSNPN and CDR2 SVGIG (reference sequence). V lost 8 bases and J 11 bases, leaving 18 bases between the germline ends. In DNA form, the CDR3 reads TGTGCCCTGGGTCCGTCCGTCGGGAAACTGTTTTTT. Translation: CALGPSVGKLFF.

The chain carries TRBV19 and TRBJ1-4; 7 positions match TRBD1. Germline trimming cut 5 bases from V and 5 bases from J; bases unmatched to any gene: 5. The germline V gene has CDR1 LNHDA and CDR2 SQIVND (reference sequence). The CDR3 totals 14 residues. DNA of the CDR3: TGTGCCAGTAGTGGGGGACAGCGAAATGAAAAACTGTTTTTT. Protein product: CASSGGQRNEKLFF.

There are a few counts of this clonotype. The chain uses TRBV11-2 and TRBJ2-7; D is uncertain. Germline loops: CDR1 SGHAT, CDR2 FQNNGV. This CDR3 region has 15 residues. V lost 1 base and J lost 0, with 10 bases in between. The CDR3 nucleotides are TGTGCCAGCAGCTTAGGGGCGGTAAGCTCCTACGAGCAGTACTTC. Its translation: CASSLGAVSSYEQYF.

The gene calls are TRBV19 and TRBJ1-5; D is unresolved. Looked up from germline, CDR1 is LNHDA and CDR2 is SQIVND (reference sequence). V gave up 3 bases and J gave up 3 bases, with 12 bases separating them. There are 15 residues in the CDR3. This chain's CDR3 is CASSMGRHLNQPQHF. CDR3 in DNA: TGTGCCAGTAGTATGGGGAGGCACCTCAATCAGCCCCAGCATTTT.

The chain recombines TRBV10-3 with TRBJ2-2; D gene unclear. This CDR3 has 12 residues. Germline CDR1 is ENHRY and CDR2 is SYGVKD. Trimming cost V 0 bases and J 7 bases, with 3 bases left between them. The CDR3 nucleotides are TGTGCCATCAGTGAGTCGAGCGGGGAGCTGTTTTTT. Amino acids: CAISESSGELFF.

The sample holds a few counts of this clonotype. The chain couples TRBV10-3 to TRBJ2-3; 8 bases align to TRBD2. V shed 6 bases and J 0 bases; nucleotides not matched to a gene: 5. The germline gives CDR1 ENHRY, CDR2 SYGVKD. The CDR3 totals 15 residues. Written as DNA, the CDR3 is TGTGCCATCAGGGCGGCTAGCGGGAGCACAGATACGCAGTATTTT. Translated, it gives CAIRAASGSTDTQYF.

Many counts were recorded for this clonotype. The chain joins TRBV12-3 or TRBV12-4 to TRBJ1-1; no clear D gene. The length of the CDR3 is 12 residues. Trimming took off 2 bases at V and 6 bases at J, with 7 bases between the two ends. In DNA, the CDR3 is TGTGCCAGCAGTTTATCTTTAGCTGAAGCTTTCTTT. Its protein product is CASSLSLAEAFF.